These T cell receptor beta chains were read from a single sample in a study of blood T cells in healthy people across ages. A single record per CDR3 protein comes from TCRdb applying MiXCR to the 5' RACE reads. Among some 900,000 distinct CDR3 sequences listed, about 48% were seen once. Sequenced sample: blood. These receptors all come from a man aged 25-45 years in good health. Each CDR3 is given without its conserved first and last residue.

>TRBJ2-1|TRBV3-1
ASSQELLAGLNEQF
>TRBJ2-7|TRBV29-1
SAGQVGEQY
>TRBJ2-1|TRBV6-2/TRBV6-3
ASSSTLKRFSREQF
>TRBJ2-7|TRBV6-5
ASNAQGPRYEQY
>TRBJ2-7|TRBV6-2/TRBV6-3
ASSYSQGPWEQY
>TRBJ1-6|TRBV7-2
ASSPQGYNSPLH
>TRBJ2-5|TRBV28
ASSWESPETQY
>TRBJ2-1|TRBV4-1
ASSPHGQGASNEQF
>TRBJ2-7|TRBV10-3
AISDGGGYEQY
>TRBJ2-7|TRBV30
AWSSEGHSYEQY
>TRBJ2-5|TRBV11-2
ASSYSLETQY
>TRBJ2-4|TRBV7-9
ASHRDSTYNEQY
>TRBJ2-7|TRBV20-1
SARGFGTGGYEQY